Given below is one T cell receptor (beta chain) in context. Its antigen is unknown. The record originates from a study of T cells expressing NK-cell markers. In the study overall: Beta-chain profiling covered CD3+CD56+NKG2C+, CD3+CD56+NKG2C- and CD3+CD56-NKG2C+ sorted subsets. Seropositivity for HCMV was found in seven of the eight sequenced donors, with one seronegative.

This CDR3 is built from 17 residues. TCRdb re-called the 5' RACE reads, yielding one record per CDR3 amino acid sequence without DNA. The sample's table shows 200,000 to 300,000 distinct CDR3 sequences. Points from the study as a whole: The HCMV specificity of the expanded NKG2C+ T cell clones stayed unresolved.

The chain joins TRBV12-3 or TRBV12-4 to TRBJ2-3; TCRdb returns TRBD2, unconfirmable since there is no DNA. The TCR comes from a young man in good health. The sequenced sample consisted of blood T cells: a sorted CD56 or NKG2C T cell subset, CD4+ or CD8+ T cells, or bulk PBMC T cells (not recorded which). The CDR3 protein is CASSLSQAGGGTDTQYF.